At least ten counts were recorded for the clone carrying this TCR beta chain. What it binds is unknown. Sample time point: sample taken at primary tumor resection. From tumor, nontumor lung or frozen PBMC, whole RNA was taken unsorted for sequencing. Patients with untreated early-stage non-small cell lung cancer, numbering 55 to 80, were the donors. TCR cDNA molecules each had a unique molecular identifier. TCRdb re-derived calls from the 5' RACE reads in MiXCR, one entry per CDR3 protein. The sample contains 60,000 to 90,000 distinct CDR3 sequences, less than 15% of which appear only once. This sample was taken from a study of spatial heterogeneity in lung cancer. Study context: For the average unique TCR and UMI combination, more than 9.5 occurrences appeared in raw reads.

Germline V gene data show CDR1 as MDHEN and CDR2 as SYDVKM. The CDR3 spans 12 residues. The J segment lost 9 bases and the V segment lost 11 bases, leaving 9 bases of the junction unmatched. General study points: Resection blood, more than follow-up blood, showed ubiquitous expanded tumor TCRs.

Material: PBMCs, obtained at surgery. This receptor was taken from a male donor with early-stage non-small cell lung cancer. The chain links TRBV28 to TRBJ1-5; 8 nucleotides match TRBD1. CDR3 amino acids: CAVRQGIWPQHF. The DNA of the CDR3 is TGTGCCGTACGACAGGGGATCTGGCCCCAGCATTTT.